The 14 T cell receptor beta chains below all came from one sample that was sequenced in a study of cytomegalovirus exposure and HLA in healthy donors. PCR primers comprised 60 Vbeta and 13 Jbeta primers. Sequencing was performed with immunoSEQ multiplex PCR; in TCRdb, only in-frame clones are kept and a portion is missing. The table records roughly 160,000 clones, about three quarters of them present only once. What was sequenced was PBMCs. These receptors originate from a girl aged 5 to 17 in good health and CMV-seronegative.

The chain uses TRBV15 and TRBJ1-6; the match to TRBD1 covers 7 bases. V lost 9 bases, J lost 7 bases, and 6 bases stayed unmatched. The CDR3 extends over 13 amino acids. Germline-derived CDR1 and CDR2 are LNHNV and YYDKDF (reference sequence). CDR3: CATARDRNSPLHF. CDR3 coding DNA: TGTGCCACGGCCCGGGACAGAAATTCACCCCTCCACTTT.

The rearrangement uses TRBV4-1 and TRBJ2-3, with TRBD1 identical over 8 bases. This CDR3 is built from 14 residues. Germline CDR1 is MGHRA and CDR2 is YSYEKL. V shed 5 bases, J shed 4 bases, and the junction held 5 bases outside the gene matches. CDR3 residues: CASSSDRDPDTQYF. For the CDR3, the DNA is TGCGCCAGCAGCTCGGACAGGGATCCAGATACGCAGTATTTT.

This clone was counted a few times. The chain joins TRBV5-1 to TRBJ2-3, with D maybe TRBD2 (7 bases). V lost 6 bases, J lost 0 bases, and 14 bases lay in between. The CDR3 is 15 amino acids. The germline V gene encodes CDR1 SGHRS and CDR2 YFSETQ. The CDR3 protein is CASTSGGHSTDTQYF. The CDR3 nucleotides read TGCGCCAGCACCTCGGGGGGCCATAGCACAGATACGCAGTATTTT.

The genes are TRBV27 and TRBJ1-2, with 7 bases matching TRBD1. This CDR3 is built from 13 residues. The J segment lost 3 bases and the V segment lost 4 bases, leaving 2 bases of the junction unmatched. Germline CDR1 MNHEY, CDR2 SMNVEV (reference sequence). The DNA of the CDR3 is TGTGCCAGCAGTTCCGACAGGGACTATGGCTACACCTTC. Its translation is CASSSDRDYGYTF.

This clone was observed a single time. V and J are TRBV11-2 and TRBJ1-1, with unresolved D. V was clipped by 5 bases and J by 5 bases, with 24 bases between them. CDR1 is SGHAT, CDR2 FQNNGV, per germline. This CDR3 has 17 residues. This CDR3 reads CASSPSREYGSGTEAFF. The CDR3 nucleotides read TGTGCCAGCAGCCCGAGTAGGGAGTATGGGTCTGGTACTGAAGCTTTCTTT.

This clone has just a few counts. The chain has TRBV7-8 and TRBJ1-4, with D tentatively TRBD1 (5 bases). This CDR3 has 16 residues. With 6 bases removed from V and 6 bases from J, the gap between germline ends came to 20 bases. CDR1 is SGHVS and CDR2 is FQNEAQ in the germline V gene. Written as DNA, the CDR3 is TGTGCCAGCAGGAAAGGGGTGGTTGGCCGCGATGAAAAACTGTTTTTT. Its protein product is CASRKGVVGRDEKLFF. Variable domain in full (rest from reference TRBV7-8 and TRBJ1-4): GAGVSQSPRYKVAKRGQDVALRCDPISGHVSLFWYQQALGQGPEFLTYFQNEAQLDKSGLPSDRFFAERPEGSVSTLKIQRTQQEDSAVYLCASRKGVVGRDEKLFFGSGTQLSVL.

This clone has just a few counts. The V call is TRBV2, the J call TRBJ1-5; TRBD1 aligns across 8 bases. The CDR3 sequence is 15 residues long. Germline loops: CDR1 SNHLY, CDR2 FYNNEI. With 2 bases clipped from V and 5 bases from J, the junction kept 5 bases outside the gene matches. The CDR3 bases are TGTGCCAGCAGTGAACAGGACAGGGCGGATCAGCCCCAGCATTTT. Protein: CASSEQDRADQPQHF.

This chain links TRBV7-9 with TRBJ1-1; D unresolved. The germline V and J ends were trimmed by 5 bases and 1 base, with 11 bases remaining between them. Germline V gives CDR1 SEHNR, CDR2 FQNEAQ (reference sequence). The CDR3 extends over 14 amino acids. The CDR3 protein is CASSLIHANTEAFF. The CDR3 nucleotides read TGTGCCAGCAGCCTGATACATGCGAACACTGAAGCTTTCTTT.

There are a few counts of this clone. The V call is TRBV29-1, the J call TRBJ2-7; TRBD1 is a possible D gene (6 bases). Germline V gives CDR1 SQVTM, CDR2 ANQGSEA. This CDR3 comprises 13 residues. V was trimmed by 5 bases and J by 3 bases, leaving 14 bases between them. The CDR3 coding sequence is TGCAGCGTTCCATCTGACAGGAGCTACGAGCAGTACTTC. Its protein is CSVPSDRSYEQYF.

Concerning this clone: The same CDR3 can be traced to other DNA sequences in this sample. The rearrangement uses TRBV5-1 and TRBJ1-1, with D possibly TRBD1 on 5 matching bases. The CDR3 covers 14 residues. V lost 0 bases and J lost 4, with 10 bases in between. The germline CDR1 and CDR2 sequences are SGHRS and YFSETQ. CDR3 residues: CASSLAGGSTEAFF. The CDR3 nucleotides are TGCGCCAGCAGCTTGGCCGGGGGGAGCACTGAAGCTTTCTTT.

The chain joins TRBV5-1 to TRBJ2-5; possibly TRBD1 for D (7 bases). Deletions cut 4 bases from V and 3 bases from J, with 16 bases between. The CDR3 spans 15 residues. Germline CDR1 reads SGHRS; CDR2 reads YFSETQ. The CDR3 nucleotides read TGCGCCAGCAGCAGTGCGGGACAGAGAGAAGAGACCCAGTACTTC. Residues: CASSSAGQREETQYF. Supplemented by reference TRBV5-1 and TRBJ2-5, the full variable domain reads KAGVTQTPRYLIKTRGQQVTLSCSPISGHRSVSWYQQTPGQGLQFLFEYFSETQRNKGNFPGRFSGRQFSNSRSEMNVSTLELGDSALYLCASSSAGQREETQYFGPGTRLLVL.

The rearrangement uses TRBV6-4 and TRBJ2-3, with a weak D call TRBD1 (5 bases). V dropped 4 bases and J dropped 0 bases, with 11 bases sitting between them. The CDR3 is 15 amino acids. The germline CDR1 and CDR2 sequences are MRHNA and SNTAGT. The CDR3 DNA reads as TGTGCCAGCAGTGTCGGACGGACAAGCACAGATACGCAGTATTTT. Encoded protein: CASSVGRTSTDTQYF.

The CDR3 nucleotides are TGTGCCAGTAGCCAAGACAGGGTCTCTGAAGCTTTCTTT. Amino acid sequence: CASSQDRVSEAFF. The chain carries TRBV19 and TRBJ1-1; 7 bases match TRBD1. V lost 6 bases, J lost 6 bases, and 7 bases stayed unmatched. The CDR3 spans 13 residues. The germline gives CDR1 LNHDA, CDR2 SQIVND (reference sequence).

The chain recombines TRBV6-5 with TRBJ2-5; tentatively, D is TRBD1 (6 bases). Trimming took off 10 bases at V and 2 bases at J, with 14 bases between the two ends. The CDR3 is 13 amino acids. Per the germline V gene, CDR1 is MNHEY and CDR2 is SVGAGI. The CDR3 bases are TGTGCCACTTCGGGACACTTACAAGAGACCCAGTACTTC. Translating gives CATSGHLQETQYF.